A single sample gave rise to the 8 T cell receptor beta chains below, sequenced in a study of blood T cell repertoires in COVID-19. The data were produced by immunoSEQ multiplex PCR, yet TCRdb's version contains in-frame clones alone and is incomplete. The top ten hold approximately 30% of the sample, which has about 150,000 clones, roughly 80% seen once. Sequenced input: peripheral blood. The receptors originated from a woman aged 60-75 years with acute or convalescent COVID-19.

The genes are TRBV25-1 and TRBJ1-2, with 12 positions matching TRBD1. This CDR3 contains 14 residues. J gave up 6 bases and V 1 base, and 0 bases lay outside the gene matches. Germline values: CDR1 MGHDK, CDR2 SYGVNS. CDR3 nucleotides: TGTGCCAGCAGTGAATGGGACAGGGGGCATGGCTACACCTTC. Translating it yields CASSEWDRGHGYTF.

J is TRBJ1-2 and V is TRBV19; D gene unclear. In germline, CDR1 is LNHDA, CDR2 SQIVND (reference sequence). The CDR3 is 15 amino acids. The V end lost 1 base, the J end lost 0 bases, and 9 bases lay between the germline ends. The CDR3 DNA is TGTGCCAGTAGTATAGTTCGGGATCCTAACTATGGCTACACCTTC. Amino acids: CASSIVRDPNYGYTF. Looking up the rest from reference TRBV19 and TRBJ1-2 gives the full variable domain: DGGITQSPKYLFRKEGQNVTLSCEQNLNHDAMYWYRQDPGQGLRLIYYSQIVNDFQKGDIAEGYSVSREKKESFPLTVTSAQKNPTAFYLCASSIVRDPNYGYTFGSGTRLTVV.

This chain uses TRBV28 with TRBJ1-2; maybe TRBD1 (5 bases). The CDR3 runs 14 residues. From germline, CDR1 is MDHEN and CDR2 SYDVKM. CDR3 amino acids: CASGLGTANYGYTF. In DNA form, the CDR3 reads TGTGCTTCAGGACTAGGGACCGCTAACTATGGCTACACCTTC.

V is TRBV6-2 or TRBV6-3 and J is TRBJ2-5, with D hard to call. CDR3 size: 14 residues. CDR1 is MNHEY and CDR2 is SVGEGT in the germline V gene. Trimming took 5 bases from V and 5 from J, leaving 15 bases between them. The chain's CDR3 is CASSPSRGLETQYF. Here the CDR3 DNA reads TGTGCCAGCAGTCCGTCGCGAGGCTTGGAGACCCAGTACTTC.

V is TRBV28 and J is TRBJ1-5; TRBD1 matches at 8 bases. CDR1 is MDHEN, CDR2 SYDVKM, per germline. The CDR3 is made up of 15 amino acids. The J segment lost 1 base and the V segment lost 7 bases, leaving 6 bases of the junction unmatched. The CDR3 DNA sequence: TGTGCCAGCATCCTCACAGGGGGGAGCAATCAGCCCCAGCATTTT. Residues: CASILTGGSNQPQHF. Complete variable domain (other parts from reference TRBV28 and TRBJ1-5): DVKVTQSSRYLVKRTGEKVFLECVQDMDHENMFWYRQDPGLGLRLIYFSYDVKMKEKGDIPEGYSVSREKKERFSLILESASTNQTSMYLCASILTGGSNQPQHFGDGTRLSIL.

This clone occurred once. V and J are TRBV7-9 and TRBJ1-1; D gene uncertain. This CDR3 is built from 14 residues. Germline CDR1 SEHNR, CDR2 FQNEAQ (reference sequence). Between the trimmed V and J ends, which lost 1 base and 4 bases, there was a span of 10 bases. In nucleotides, the CDR3 is TGTGCCAGCAGCTTAGGTTTGGGCAGCACTGAAGCTTTCTTT. Encoded protein: CASSLGLGSTEAFF.

This clone was detected a few times. This sequence joins TRBV2 and TRBJ2-5; 14 positions agree with TRBD2. Losses at the gene ends were 6 bases for V and 4 bases for J; bases not matched to a gene: 4. There are 15 residues in the CDR3. Per the germline V gene, CDR1 is SNHLY and CDR2 is FYNNEI. The CDR3 bases are TGTGCCAGCAGATGGACTAGCGGGGGGAGAGAGACCCAGTACTTC. Translation gives CASRWTSGGRETQYF.

This sequence joins TRBV19 and TRBJ1-2, with 12 bases lining up with TRBD1. J was trimmed by 8 bases and V by 8 bases; bases with no gene match: 3. The CDR3 has 12 residues. Germline CDR1 is LNHDA and CDR2 is SQIVND (reference sequence). CDR3 loop: CASGDRGLGYTF. The CDR3 nucleotides are TGTGCCAGTGGGGACAGGGGGCTAGGCTACACCTTC.